This entry lists 2 T cell receptor beta chains sequenced from one sample in a study of T cell responses to AZD1222 COVID-19 vaccine. Libraries were prepared by immunoSEQ multiplex PCR; TCRdb keeps only in-frame clonotypes and omits some of them. This sample has around 110,000 clones; over 75% occur once, and the top ten carry roughly 4.3%. Sequencing used peripheral blood, obtained on day 0 of MenACWY control vaccination. The receptors stem from an adult in good health.

This chain joins TRBV5-1 and TRBJ2-5; D unclear. In germline, CDR1 is SGHRS, CDR2 YFSETQ. The CDR3 extends over 12 amino acids. V lost 0 bases and J lost 7, with 7 bases in between. The CDR3 sequence is CASSLDSATQYF. CDR3 DNA: TGCGCCAGCAGCTTGGACAGCGCGACCCAGTACTTC.

This chain uses TRBV7-8 with TRBJ1-5; D not resolved. CDR1 is SGHVS, CDR2 FQNEAQ, per germline. The CDR3 consists of 17 residues. The germline V and J ends were trimmed by 0 bases and 4 bases, with 16 bases remaining between them. CDR3 DNA sequence: TGTGCCAGCAGCTTAGCTGTTAGTGTGGGTGGGAATCAGCCCCAGCATTTT. This codes for CASSLAVSVGGNQPQHF.